The entry below gives a single T cell receptor (beta chain) sequence along with its context. The sample is drawn from a study of control samples from healthy donors and cancer patients. Using immunoSEQ multiplex PCR, the repertoire was profiled, and TCRdb retains in-frame clones only, with some absent. The sample lists about 160,000 clones, over 90% occurring once. The V gene lost 5 bases and the J gene lost 6 bases, with 11 bases spanning the gap. There are 13 residues in the CDR3. The germline gives CDR1 SGHNT, CDR2 YYREEE (reference sequence). This sequence joins TRBV5-4 and TRBJ1-4; no firm D call. This TCR came from a woman in her twenties or thirties in good health. The sample comprised blood. In DNA form, the CDR3 reads TGTGCCAGCAGAAAAGCGGGGTATGAAAAACTGTTTTTT. The encoded protein is CASRKAGYEKLFF.